This is a list of T cell receptor beta chains from one sample in a study of blood T cell repertoires in COVID-19. TCRdb's table, derived via immunoSEQ multiplex PCR, lists solely in-frame clones and lacks some. This sample has some 390,000 clones, with approximately 90% found just once. The sequenced sample was PBMCs or T cells enriched from blood (not recorded which). The receptors here all came from a young man who had recovered from COVID-19. Each CDR3 is given with its conserved first and last residue. A D gene is named only where the DNA matches it firmly. Where a row states a size, it is once, few, many or the class of an expanded clone; other rows omit it.

d_call	clone_size	cdr3_length	v_call	j_call	cdr3_nt	cdr3_aa
TRBD1	.	16	TRBV5-1	TRBJ2-5	TGCGCCAGCAGCTGGAGGACAGGGAACCACCAAGAGACCCAGTACTTC	CASSWRTGNHQETQYF
.	.	13	TRBV7-9	TRBJ1-4	TGTGCCAGCAGCTTACCCGGGACTGAGAAACTGTTTTTT	CASSLPGTEKLFF
TRBD2	.	16	TRBV7-2	TRBJ2-5	TGTGCCAGCAGCCAACCGACCGGACTAGCGGGAGAGACCCAGTACTTC	CASSQPTGLAGETQYF
TRBD1	.	16	TRBV29-1	TRBJ1-1	TGCAGCGCTATAAGGGACAGGCATACAATGAACACTGAAGCTTTCTTT	CSAIRDRHTMNTEAFF
.	once	15	TRBV19	TRBJ1-6	TGTGCCAGTAGTGGACTGACAGGCGGAAATTCACCCCTCCACTTT	CASSGLTGGNSPLHF
.	.	15	TRBV11-1	TRBJ2-2	TGTGCCAGCAGCTTAGAACAGCTGAACACCGGGGAGCTGTTTTTT	CASSLEQLNTGELFF
.	.	18	TRBV7-9	TRBJ1-2	TGTGCCAGCAGCCCATCAACAGGGAAAGTGGGGATGGTCTATGGCTACACCTTC	CASSPSTGKVGMVYGYTF
.	.	17	TRBV5-8	TRBJ2-2	TGTGCCAGCACCCGGGACAAGGCCCCCTGGAACACCGGGGAGCTGTTTTTT	CASTRDKAPWNTGELFF
TRBD1	.	18	TRBV3-1/TRBV3-2	TRBJ2-7	TGTGCCAGCAGCCAAGCCGGTGGGTACGGGACAGGGGTCCACGAGCAGTACTTC	CASSQAGGYGTGVHEQYF
.	.	14	TRBV19	TRBJ1-3	TGTGCCAGTAGTGCAGGGACACGGGGAAACACCATATATTTT	CASSAGTRGNTIYF
TRBD2	.	14	TRBV4-1	TRBJ2-3	TGCGCCAGCAGCCGGGACCGGGGGGCAGATACGCAGTATTTT	CASSRDRGADTQYF
.	.	12	TRBV3-1/TRBV3-2	TRBJ1-2	TGTGCCAGCAGCGACCGGAGTGTTTACTACACCTTC	CASSDRSVYYTF
.	.	15	TRBV2	TRBJ2-1	TGTGCCAGCCTCCCAGAGTTGGGCAGGTTCGGTGAGCAGTTCTTC	CASLPELGRFGEQFF
.	.	16	TRBV2	TRBJ1-3	TGTGCCAGCAGTCTGCGATCAGGGGCCTCTGGAAACACCATATATTTT	CASSLRSGASGNTIYF
.	.	15	TRBV2	TRBJ2-7	TGTGCCAGCAGTGCAATGGTTCCGGCATGGGCCGAGCAGTACTTC	CASSAMVPAWAEQYF
TRBD2	.	19	TRBV9	TRBJ2-1	TGTGCCAGCAGCGTAGTAGGACTAGCGACCTATAAAGTATACAATGAGCAGTTCTTC	CASSVVGLATYKVYNEQFF
TRBD1	few	16	TRBV19	TRBJ1-5	TGTGCCAGTAGTATATCGGGACAGGGTAGCGATCAGCCCCAGCATTTT	CASSISGQGSDQPQHF
TRBD2	.	13	TRBV3-1/TRBV3-2	TRBJ2-5	TGTGCCAGCCGTGCGGGAGGGAGAGAGACCCAGTACTTC	CASRAGGRETQYF
.	.	11	TRBV12-3/TRBV12-4	TRBJ1-1	TGTGCCAGCAGTTACGGCACTGAAGCTTTCTTT	CASSYGTEAFF
.	few	16	TRBV10-2	TRBJ1-6	TGCGCCAGCAGGGCAGGATTGAGCTCCTATAATTCACCCCTCCACTTT	CASRAGLSSYNSPLHF
.	.	16	TRBV7-8	TRBJ1-2	TGTGCCAGCAGCTTAGGGTCTAGGATTACTAACTATGGCTACACCTTC	CASSLGSRITNYGYTF
TRBD1	.	12	TRBV30	TRBJ2-5	TGTGCCTGGAGTGTACAGGGGGAGACCCAGTACTTC	CAWSVQGETQYF
.	.	16	TRBV4-1	TRBJ1-5	TGCGCCAGCAGCCAGGGTGTGACTCTAAGCAATCAGCCCCAGCATTTT	CASSQGVTLSNQPQHF
.	.	14	TRBV27	TRBJ1-4	TGTGCCAGCAGTCTCTTCCAGGGTTTTGAAAAACTGTTTTTT	CASSLFQGFEKLFF
TRBD1	.	15	TRBV7-2	TRBJ2-7	TGTGCCAGCAGCCTAACAGGGGATCCCAGGGGCGAGCAGTACTTC	CASSLTGDPRGEQYF
TRBD1	.	14	TRBV18	TRBJ1-4	TGTGCCAGCTCACCACCGGACAGGGGGGAAAAACTGTTTTTT	CASSPPDRGEKLFF
TRBD1	.	16	TRBV19	TRBJ1-5	TGTGCCAGTAGATACAGGGGGCGAGGTGGCAATCAGCCCCAGCATTTT	CASRYRGRGGNQPQHF
TRBD2	.	16	TRBV10-1	TRBJ2-7	TGCGCCAGCAGTGACCCTGGGACTAGCGGCCTCTACGAGCAGTACTTC	CASSDPGTSGLYEQYF
.	once	14	TRBV13	TRBJ2-7	TGTGCCAGCAGCTTAAGGTCAGGAAAGGACGAGCAGTACTTC	CASSLRSGKDEQYF
.	.	13	TRBV6-5	TRBJ2-5	TGTGCCAGCAGAAGAGAATCCCAAGAGACCCAGTACTTC	CASRRESQETQYF
.	few	13	TRBV28	TRBJ1-6	TGTGCCAGCAGAAGATTACTGGATTCACCCCTCCACTTT	CASRRLLDSPLHF
.	.	14	TRBV27	TRBJ2-7	TGTGCCAGCAGTTTATCGATGCAGACCTACGAGCAGTACTTC	CASSLSMQTYEQYF
.	.	13	TRBV7-8	TRBJ1-2	TGTGCCAGCAGCCGAACAGGGATCTATGGCTACACCTTC	CASSRTGIYGYTF
TRBD2	once	17	TRBV6-1	TRBJ2-7	TGTGCCAGCAGTGGGGGCCCCCCCGGGAGGCCTTCTGACGAGCAGTACTTC	CASSGGPPGRPSDEQYF
.	.	15	TRBV7-7	TRBJ2-1	TGTGCTAGCAGCTTAGGGGTGGAGGGGTGGAATGAGCAGTTCTTC	CASSLGVEGWNEQFF
.	.	14	TRBV7-8	TRBJ1-2	TGTGCCAGCAGCCTAACGGGGGATGGGTATCGCTACACCTTC	CASSLTGDGYRYTF
.	once	17	TRBV7-8	TRBJ2-7	TGTGCCAGCAGCTTAGATCTTCCAGGGGAAAGCTCCTACGAGCAGTACTTC	CASSLDLPGESSYEQYF
.	.	12	TRBV5-4	TRBJ2-1	TGTGCCAGCAGCATACAGGGCAATGAGCAGTTCTTC	CASSIQGNEQFF
TRBD2	.	14	TRBV28	TRBJ2-1	TGTGCCAGCAGTGTTGCGGGACTACACAATGAGCAGTTCTTC	CASSVAGLHNEQFF
.	.	14	TRBV18	TRBJ1-5	TGTGCCAGCTCACCACCCGGGGGCAATCAGCCCCAGCATTTT	CASSPPGGNQPQHF
.	.	13	TRBV5-1	TRBJ1-2	TGCGCCAGCAGCTTGGAGTACCGGTGGGGCTACACCTTC	CASSLEYRWGYTF
.	.	14	TRBV28	TRBJ2-3	TGTGCCAGCAGGGACACTGCAGGCGCAGATACGCAGTATTTT	CASRDTAGADTQYF
.	.	12	TRBV28	TRBJ1-1	TGTGCCAGCACCATGGGGGGCACTGAAGCTTTCTTT	CASTMGGTEAFF
.	once	13	TRBV20-1	TRBJ2-5	TGCAGTGCTAGTCCGAGGTTCGGAGAGACCCAGTACTTC	CSASPRFGETQYF
TRBD2	.	21	TRBV10-1	TRBJ2-6	TGCGCCAGCAACCGGCAAGGCGGGGGGAGGACTCAATTCTCTGGGGCCAACGTCCTGACTTTC	CASNRQGGGRTQFSGANVLTF
.	.	13	TRBV30	TRBJ1-3	TGTGCCTGGAGTGCCCTCTCTGGAAACACCATATATTTT	CAWSALSGNTIYF
.	.	15	TRBV6-5	TRBJ2-2	TGTGCCAGCAGTTACTCCTGGGTTGAGGGCGGGGAGCTGTCTTTT	CASSYSWVEGGELSF
.	.	14	TRBV28	TRBJ2-7	TGTGCCAGCAGCACGAACCCCACCTACTTCGAGCAGTACTTC	CASSTNPTYFEQYF
TRBD2	.	17	TRBV5-1	TRBJ2-3	TGCGCCAGCAGCTCCTCGGGACTAGCGGGAGTCATAGATACGCAGTATTTT	CASSSSGLAGVIDTQYF
.	.	14	TRBV5-4	TRBJ1-4	TGTGCCAGCAGCGACGGGGGTCCCACTGAAAAACTGTTTTTT	CASSDGGPTEKLFF
.	.	13	TRBV29-1	TRBJ2-1	TGCAGCGTTGAAGACTCCGGGAAACCAGGAAGGTTCTTC	CSVEDSGKPGRFF
.	.	11	TRBV20-1	TRBJ2-4	TGCAGTGGAAAGGGGGGGGACATTCAGTACTTC	CSGKGGDIQYF
TRBD2	once	16	TRBV2	TRBJ2-2	TGTGCCAGCAGTCTAGGACTAGCGGGAGACCCTGGGGAGCTGTTTTTT	CASSLGLAGDPGELFF
.	.	14	TRBV10-1	TRBJ1-1	TGCGCCAGCAGTGAGTCAGGGGCGAACACTGAAGCTTTCTTT	CASSESGANTEAFF
.	.	16	TRBV7-6	TRBJ1-6	TGTGCCAGCAGCGGACGGGCCTCGGGGTATAATTCACCCCTCCACTTT	CASSGRASGYNSPLHF